This is a list of T cell receptor beta chains from one sample in a study of CXCR3-negative and CXCR3-positive naive CD8 T cells. From the 5' RACE reads, TCRdb lists one entry per CDR3 protein and no DNA. Its clone listing holds more than 6,000 distinct CDR3 sequences. The sequencing sample was made of naive CXCR3- CD8+ T cells from blood. Source of these receptors: a human donor in good health. Some clones in this sample may be carry-over from other donors' samples. Each CDR3 is given with its conserved first and last residue. Size tells how often a clone was seen (once, few, many) or the class of an expanded clone, and some rows leave it out.

V	J	size	CDR3
TRBV7-2	TRBJ1-2	medium-sized	CASSSQSKRVNYGYTF
TRBV29-1	TRBJ2-3	-	CSARTGTRDTQYF
TRBV11-2	TRBJ2-2	-	CASSGGTPNTGELFF
TRBV27	TRBJ2-1	medium-sized	CASSPTALPGNEQFF
TRBV29-1	TRBJ1-3	-	CSVLTGDGNTIYF
TRBV7-2	TRBJ2-7	medium-sized	CASSLQDLSYEQYF
TRBV21-1	TRBJ2-4	-	CASSKELAGGPIGLAKNIQYF
TRBV29-1	TRBJ2-7	-	CSAELVGGEQYF
TRBV29-1	TRBJ2-5	medium-sized	CSVEKAAAGETQYF
TRBV28	TRBJ1-5	-	CASSATIVQPQHF
TRBV15	TRBJ2-2	-	CATSRDPLTGELVF
TRBV19	TRBJ1-1	-	CASSIRTGLPMNTEAFF
TRBV5-6	TRBJ1-2	-	CASSWEGFSDGYTF
TRBV12-3/TRBV12-4	TRBJ2-1	-	CASTQLGNEQFF
TRBV29-1	TRBJ2-1	medium-sized	CSVDWVTGGHNEQFF
TRBV6-6	TRBJ1-1	medium-sized	CASSPGQATEAFF
TRBV29-1	TRBJ2-3	-	CSVPQVADTQYF
TRBV6-5	TRBJ1-2	medium-sized	CASSYSSQGLTIYGYTF
TRBV7-2	TRBJ1-1	-	CASSLTRDRGYTEAFF
TRBV29-1	TRBJ2-1	medium-sized	CSVASGYNEQFF
TRBV5-6	TRBJ1-1	-	CASRQYRDTDTEAFF
TRBV29-1	TRBJ2-3	medium-sized	CSVFRATDTQYF
TRBV28	TRBJ2-4	-	CASSTGTPAKNIQYF
TRBV29-1	TRBJ1-2	-	CSVEVDGINYGYTF
TRBV5-1	TRBJ2-7	-	CASSLGQGAREQYF
TRBV19	TRBJ1-5	-	CASSIDSLSDQHQHF
TRBV6-5	TRBJ1-1	medium-sized	CASSYSEGYTEAFF
TRBV29-1	TRBJ2-1	-	CSGLPGLAGEQFF
TRBV7-9	TRBJ2-2	-	CASSQGGGVWTGELFF
TRBV2	TRBJ2-1	-	CASGILRDHSYNEQFF
TRBV7-9	TRBJ1-1	-	CASSLPTPSTGDFTEAFF
TRBV29-1	TRBJ2-7	-	CSVDGGSSDEQYF
TRBV20-1	TRBJ1-4	-	CSARDRGHGNEKLFF
TRBV11-2	TRBJ2-1	-	CASSLTFEQFF
TRBV29-1	TRBJ2-1	-	CSTPGQGGNEQFF
TRBV19	TRBJ1-1	-	CASTAGARATEAFF
TRBV29-1	TRBJ1-2	-	CSVAGADGYTF